This T cell receptor (beta chain) was captured in a study of cytomegalovirus exposure and HLA in healthy donors. Study-level background: The approximately 120 validation repertoires, a later analysis reported, used the same platform as the approximately 670 repertoires from the first cohort.

TCRdb's copy holds only in-frame clones and misses some; the assay was immunoSEQ multiplex PCR. The sample consists of some 220,000 clones, over 80% of them appearing once. Germline CDR1 SNHLY, CDR2 FYNNEI. V lost 7 bases and J 5 bases, leaving 17 bases between the germline ends. This CDR3 comprises 14 residues. Sequencing input: PBMCs. V gene TRBV2 combines with J gene TRBJ1-1, with D tentatively TRBD1 (5 bases). The TCR sequence derives from a woman between 18 and 29 years old in good health and CMV-seronegative. The CDR3 region is CASTWDAGGTEAFF. CDR3 nucleotide sequence: TGTGCCAGCACCTGGGACGCGGGAGGGACTGAAGCTTTCTTT.